The 32 T cell receptor beta chains below come from one sample, sequenced in a study of PD-1 blockade in classical Hodgkin lymphoma. Every patient was affected by relapse after autologous stem cell transplantation, while exposure to brentuximab vedotin was not uniform. Method: immunoSEQ multiplex PCR; TCRdb's copy keeps in-frame clones and lacks some. The data show several thousand clones, over 75% seen once. Here the sequenced sample was peripheral blood mononuclear cells (PBMCs), taken at baseline. The receptor source for this set is a human donor with classical Hodgkin lymphoma.

This chain connects TRBV7-8 to TRBJ2-4; 9 nucleotides match TRBD2. The CDR3 spans 16 residues. Trimming at V came to 5 bases and at J to 6 bases, leaving 11 bases not matched to a gene. Germline V CDR1 and CDR2: SGHVS, FQNEAQ. CDR3 bases: TGTGCCAGCAGCCCAGACGTAGCGCGGGGGGGAAACATTCAGTACTTC. Translation gives CASSPDVARGGNIQYF.

Here the CDR3 DNA reads TGTGCCAGGAGGGGAACTACCACCTACGAGCAGTACTTC. Its translation is CARRGTTTYEQYF. The chain is built from TRBV21-1 and TRBJ2-7. TRBV21-1 is shown as a pseudogene. The CDR3 is made up of 13 amino acids.

This clone came up once. J is TRBJ1-3 and V is TRBV28, with D possibly being TRBD1 (5 bases). There are 15 residues in the CDR3. The V gene lost 10 bases and the J gene lost 2 bases, with 18 bases spanning the gap. Germline V lookup: CDR1 MDHEN, CDR2 SYDVKM. The CDR3 coding sequence is TGTGCCATACAGGAGGATGTGCTTACTGGAAACACCATATATTTT. Protein sequence: CAIQEDVLTGNTIYF.

The rearrangement joins TRBV28 to TRBJ2-5, with 8 bases identical to TRBD2. With 6 bases clipped from V and 5 bases from J, the junction kept 8 bases outside the gene matches. CDR3 length equals 14 residues. Germline V gene data show CDR1 as MDHEN and CDR2 as SYDVKM. The CDR3, as DNA: TGTGCCAGCAGGTTCACTAGCGGATGGGAGACCCAGTACTTC. Translating gives CASRFTSGWETQYF.

This clone is a singleton in its sample. This rearrangement joins TRBV6-5 to TRBJ1-6; no definite D call. The CDR3 is 13 amino acids. Germline V gene lookup returns CDR1 MNHEY and CDR2 SVGAGI. The V end was cut by 6 bases, the J end by 9 bases, with 12 bases between. CDR3 protein: CASRTTPASPLHF. CDR3 DNA sequence: TGTGCCAGCAGGACCACCCCAGCTTCACCCCTCCACTTT.

The chain employs TRBV2 and TRBJ2-3; 13 positions match TRBD2. The CDR3 spans 16 residues. Losses at the gene ends were 6 bases for V and 2 bases for J; bases not matched to a gene: 5. Germline CDR1 and CDR2: SNHLY and FYNNEI. The CDR3: CASSPGLAGITDTQYF. The CDR3, as DNA: TGTGCCAGCAGCCCGGGACTAGCGGGGATCACAGATACGCAGTATTTT.

Only a few counts were recorded for this clone. The rearrangement links TRBV28 to TRBJ1-1, with 7 bases aligning to TRBD1. Germline V CDR1 and CDR2: MDHEN, SYDVKM. J lost 5 bases, V lost 6 bases, and 18 bases had no gene match. This CDR3 is built from 17 residues. CDR3 DNA: TGTGCCAGCAGGGGAACTGGACAGGAAGGGCAGTGGACTGAAGCTTTCTTT. Its protein is CASRGTGQEGQWTEAFF.

This clone occurred once. The J gene is TRBJ2-2, the V gene TRBV27; D is unclear. V lost 8 bases and J 2 bases, leaving 18 bases between the germline ends. CDR1 and CDR2 (germline): MNHEY, SMNVEV (reference sequence). This CDR3 is 16 amino acids long. Here the CDR3 reads CASGPDTSLNTGELFF. DNA for the CDR3: TGTGCCAGCGGGCCCGACACCTCGTTAAACACCGGGGAGCTGTTTTTT.

This clone occurred a few times. This chain uses TRBV19 with TRBJ1-6; D unclear. Germline CDR1 reads LNHDA; CDR2 reads SQIVND (reference sequence). Deletions cut 0 bases from V and 9 bases from J, with 6 bases between. There are 13 residues in the CDR3. CDR3 residues: CASSIDPSSPLHF. The DNA for the CDR3 is TGTGCCAGTAGTATAGATCCGTCTTCACCCCTCCACTTT.

A remark on this clone: At one of its ends the junction is not consistent with the germline gene, which may arise from a read error. This sequence joins TRBV11-2 and TRBJ2-7, with D hard to call. CDR1 is SGHAT and CDR2 is FQNNGV in the germline V gene. The CDR3 is 8 residues long. The CDR3 nucleotides are TGTGCCAGCAGCCGACTCGATTTC. As protein: CASSRLDF.

Details on this clone: The identical CDR3 is also encoded by other nucleotide sequences in the sample. The chain is built from TRBV9 and TRBJ1-6; maybe TRBD1 (6 bases). The CDR3 covers 15 residues. Trimming cost V 1 base and J 5 bases, with 10 bases left between them. CDR1 and CDR2 (germline): SGDLS, YYNGEE. CDR3 DNA sequence: TGTGCCAGCAGCGTAAGGCAGGGGCATAATTCACCCCTCCACTTT. Amino acids: CASSVRQGHNSPLHF.

This clone was counted between two and nine times. This rearrangement joins TRBV7-2 to TRBJ1-2, with unresolved D. The V end was cut by 1 base, the J end by 7 bases, with 7 bases between. This CDR3 is 12 amino acids long. Germline CDR1 and CDR2: SGHTA and FQGNSA. The CDR3 DNA reads as TGTGCCAGCAGCTTAGAGGACGTTGGCTACACCTTC. The encoded protein is CASSLEDVGYTF.

For this clone: Relative to the germline gene, one junction end is altered; a read error may explain this. DNA for the CDR3: TGCGCCAGCAGCTTGGAGGGGACTAGCGTTATTCATTTC. This gives the protein CASSLEGTSVIHF. This chain joins TRBV5-1 and TRBJ2-7; TRBD2 matches 10 bases. CDR3 length: 13 residues. Germline loops: CDR1 SGHRS, CDR2 YFSETQ.

J is TRBJ1-5 and V is TRBV29-1; perhaps TRBD1 as D (5 bases). The germline gives CDR1 SQVTM, CDR2 ANQGSEA. V lost 4 bases to trimming and J lost 0 bases, with 16 bases between them. This CDR3 is 16 amino acids long. As DNA, the CDR3 is TGCAGCGTTGTCGTTCAGGGTGGGTATAGCAATCAGCCCCAGCATTTT. Translation: CSVVVQGGYSNQPQHF.

The chain couples TRBV10-3 to TRBJ2-7, with D tentatively TRBD1 or TRBD2 (5 bases each). The germline V gene has CDR1 ENHRY and CDR2 SYGVKD. Trimming left V 4 bases short and J 6 bases short, with 7 bases between. CDR3 size: 11 residues. This CDR3 reads CAISGGFEQYF. The CDR3, as DNA: TGTGCCATCAGTGGGGGGTTCGAGCAGTACTTC.

This clone was detected a few times. The same CDR3 arises from other DNA sequences in this sample as well. V gene TRBV19 combines with J gene TRBJ2-7; D is ambiguous. Germline V gives CDR1 LNHDA, CDR2 SQIVND (reference sequence). Deletions cut 2 bases from V and 3 bases from J, with 8 bases between. This CDR3 spans 13 amino acids. The CDR3 DNA sequence: TGTGCCAGTAGTATAACGGCCGGCTACGAGCAGTACTTC. This translates into CASSITAGYEQYF.

The rearrangement uses TRBV5-1 and TRBJ2-5; D tentatively fits TRBD1 or TRBD2 (5 bases each). CDR3 size: 15 residues. V was shortened by 4 bases and J by 5 bases, with 18 bases between the two germline ends. Per the germline V gene, CDR1 is SGHRS and CDR2 is YFSETQ. The CDR3 coding sequence is TGCGCCAGCAGCCCGGGGCCAGGGCAGCAGGAGACCCAGTACTTC. This translates into CASSPGPGQQETQYF.

The rearrangement joins TRBV5-1 to TRBJ2-3; D gene unclear. This CDR3 has 16 residues. V was trimmed by 0 bases and J by 1 base, leaving 12 bases between them. CDR1 SGHRS and CDR2 YFSETQ come from the germline V gene. CDR3 sequence: CASSLGATRGTDTQYF. The CDR3, as DNA: TGCGCCAGCAGCTTGGGAGCCACCCGGGGCACAGATACGCAGTATTTT.

This rearrangement joins TRBV10-3 to TRBJ2-3, with D hard to call. The V and J ends lost 11 bases and 0 bases respectively, with 12 bases between them. CDR1 is ENHRY, CDR2 SYGVKD, per germline. The CDR3 length is 13 residues. The CDR3 is CAFSVTSTDTQYF. CDR3 bases: TGTGCCTTCTCAGTAACTAGCACAGATACGCAGTATTTT.

J is TRBJ1-5 and V is TRBV28; 9 nucleotides line up with TRBD1. V shed 3 bases and J 7 bases; nucleotides not matched to a gene: 7. Germline V lookup: CDR1 MDHEN, CDR2 SYDVKM. The CDR3 is made up of 15 amino acids. CDR3 DNA: TGTGCCAGCAGTTTGGGACAGGGTCTTTACCAGCCCCAGCATTTT. Protein: CASSLGQGLYQPQHF.

The V gene is TRBV11-2, the J gene TRBJ2-5, with D possibly TRBD2 on 5 matching bases. This CDR3 contains 12 residues. The germline V gene encodes CDR1 SGHAT and CDR2 FQNNGV. V was clipped by 4 bases and J by 5 bases, with 8 bases between them. CDR3 loop: CASSYGEETQYF. The DNA for the CDR3 is TGTGCCAGCAGCTACGGGGAGGAGACCCAGTACTTC.

V and J are TRBV6-1 and TRBJ2-1; D is uncertain. CDR3 length: 13 amino acids. V was shortened by 6 bases and J by 9 bases, with 15 bases between the two germline ends. CDR1 and CDR2 from the germline V gene are MNHNS and SASEGT. The CDR3 protein is CASRVDPHPEQFF. In DNA, the CDR3 is TGTGCCAGCAGGGTGGACCCTCACCCTGAGCAGTTCTTC.

This chain joins TRBV5-5 and TRBJ1-5, with D possibly TRBD1 on 5 matching bases. The CDR3 covers 15 residues. Trimming left V 2 bases short and J 0 bases short, with 9 bases between. Germline-derived CDR1 and CDR2 are SGHKS and YYEKEE (reference sequence). CDR3: CASSFGGYSNQPQHF. CDR3 DNA: TGTGCCAGCAGCTTTGGGGGGTATAGCAATCAGCCCCAGCATTTT.

The V call is TRBV29-1, the J call TRBJ2-5, with TRBD1 identical over 7 bases. Per the germline V gene, CDR1 is SQVTM and CDR2 is ANQGSEA. The CDR3 spans 15 residues. J was trimmed by 2 bases and V by 6 bases; bases with no gene match: 12. This CDR3 reads CSVTPSTGLQETQYF. In DNA form, the CDR3 reads TGCAGCGTCACACCTTCGACAGGGTTGCAAGAGACCCAGTACTTC.

This clone was detected once. The chain has TRBV15 and TRBJ1-5; D is unresolved. CDR1 is LNHNV and CDR2 is YYDKDF in the germline V gene (reference sequence). Trimming pared 3 bases from V and 4 bases from J, leaving 4 bases between. This CDR3 contains 12 residues. CDR3 loop: CATSSENQPQHF. CDR3 nucleotide sequence: TGTGCCACCAGCAGTGAAAATCAGCCCCAGCATTTT. Complete variable domain (other parts from reference TRBV15 and TRBJ1-5): DAMVIQNPRYQVTQFGKPVTLSCSQTLNHNVMYWYQQKSSQAPKLLFHYYDKDFNNEADTPDNFQSRRPNTSFCFLDIRSPGLGDTAMYLCATSSENQPQHFGDGTRLSIL.

This clone was counted only a few times. This sequence joins TRBV4-1 and TRBJ2-5; 8 bases are shared with TRBD2. Germline CDR1 is MGHRA and CDR2 is YSYEKL. CDR3 length equals 16 residues. V lost 3 bases and J lost 3; bases outside the gene matches: 9. CDR3 sequence reads: CASSHPREGHEETQYF. The CDR3 coding sequence is TGCGCCAGCAGCCATCCTCGGGAGGGACACGAAGAGACCCAGTACTTC.

The chain has TRBV5-1 and TRBJ2-1, with 10 bases identical to TRBD1. The CDR3 loop spans 20 amino acids. V was clipped by 4 bases and J by 1 base; unmatched bases: 17. Germline V gene lookup returns CDR1 SGHRS and CDR2 YFSETQ. CDR3 residues: CASSIIPGQGFITSYNEQFF. DNA of the CDR3: TGCGCCAGCAGCATAATTCCGGGACAGGGGTTCATCACGTCCTACAATGAGCAGTTCTTC.

This chain joins TRBV7-2 and TRBJ2-1, with 13 bases fitting TRBD2. V shed 5 bases, J shed 9 bases, and the junction held 7 bases outside the gene matches. The CDR3 has 15 amino acids. CDR1 and CDR2 (germline): SGHTA, FQGNSA. The CDR3 sequence is CASSPGGLAGREQFF. The CDR3 DNA reads as TGTGCCAGCAGCCCGGGGGGACTAGCGGGACGTGAGCAGTTCTTC. Full variable domain (missing parts from reference TRBV7-2 and TRBJ2-1): GAGVSQSPSNKVTEKGKDVELRCDPISGHTALYWYRQSLGQGLEFLIYFQGNSAPDKSGLPSDRFSAERTGGSVSTLTIQRTQQEDSAVYLCASSPGGLAGREQFFGPGTRLTVL.

The rearrangement links TRBV6-6 to TRBJ1-2, with D uncertain. In germline, CDR1 is MNHNY, CDR2 SVGAGI (reference sequence). The CDR3 has 13 residues. The V end was cut by 3 bases, the J end by 14 bases, with 19 bases between. The CDR3 loop is CASSYDFKEKETF. The CDR3 nucleotides are TGTGCCAGCAGTTATGATTTTAAGGAAAAGGAAACCTTC.

The chain joins TRBV29-1 to TRBJ2-3; 10 bases fit TRBD2. The J segment lost 2 bases and the V segment lost 5 bases, leaving 7 bases of the junction unmatched. The germline V gene has CDR1 SQVTM and CDR2 ANQGSEA. The CDR3 covers 15 residues. The CDR3 protein is CSVISGGPPTDTQYF. DNA for the CDR3: TGCAGCGTTATTAGCGGGGGGCCTCCCACAGATACGCAGTATTTT.

The CDR3 region has the DNA TGTGCCAGCAGTGAAGCGGGATCTTATCTAGGGGAGCAGTACTTC. It is translated as CASSEAGSYLGEQYF. The J gene is TRBJ2-5, the V gene TRBV25-1, with a tentative D call TRBD2 (6 bases). Per germline, CDR1 MGHDK and CDR2 SYGVNS. Trimming stripped 2 bases from V and 11 bases from J, with 21 bases between. The CDR3 runs to 15 residues.

The chain couples TRBV13 to TRBJ2-2; 11 nucleotides match TRBD2. Germline CDR1 and CDR2: PRHDT and FYEKMQ (reference sequence). Unmatched junction bases numbered 2, after V lost 2 bases and J lost 3 bases. CDR3 length: 16 residues. CDR3 in amino acids: CASSLRTSGYTGELFF. The CDR3 DNA follows: TGTGCCAGCAGCTTAAGGACTAGCGGGTACACCGGGGAGCTGTTTTTT.